The entry below gives a single TCR beta chain sequence along with its context. Its antigen remains unknown. The data were obtained in a study of Ad26.COV2.S vaccination and SARS-CoV-2 variants. General study points: The breadth of spike-specific CD8+ and CD4+ T cell responses after vaccination was reportedly substantial. Responses of T cells in total may have been underestimated by the TCR breadth and depth analyses.

Repertoires were generated with immunoSEQ multiplex PCR, while TCRdb's copy carries only in-frame clones and drops some. This sample has about 350,000 clones, with roughly 90% found just once. V shed 6 bases, J shed 7 bases, and the junction held 7 bases outside the gene matches. This CDR3 has 13 amino acids. The germline CDR1 and CDR2 sequences are WSHSY and SAAADI. Treatment in this sample: some 20 received Ad26.COV2.S at low or high dose, single or two shots; about five received placebo; per-sample allocation not given. Sampling occurred on day 63 after the first vaccine or placebo injection. The sample came from a Boston adult aged 18-55 years. Expressing Wuhan-strain SARS-CoV-2 spike, an Ad26 vector served as the vaccine.

The receptor's source is a person aged 18 to 65 who received the Ad26.COV2.S COVID-19 vaccine or a placebo. Source: peripheral blood, taken in a trial of Ad26.COV2.S vaccine versus placebo. The gene calls are TRBV10-2 and TRBJ2-3; 7 nucleotides align to TRBD1. The DNA for the CDR3 is TGCGCCAGCAGACGTGACAGGGCCCATACGCAGTATTTT. This gives the protein CASRRDRAHTQYF.